This T cell receptor (beta chain) was sequenced in a study of T cell repertoires in cytomegalovirus infection. As for the study in general: Carrying CMV and the relevant HLA type showed in public TCR beta signatures.

Notes on this clonotype: Its target is unknown.

This CDR3 is built from 15 residues. Germline V gives CDR1 SNHLY, CDR2 FYNNEI. Trimming removed 2 bases at V and 4 bases at J, with 12 bases between. TCRdb recomputed calls from the reads with MiXCR, one row per CDR3 protein. The sample lists around 500,000 distinct CDR3 sequences, about 42% occurring once. Material: cultured PBMCs, obtained from culture after CMV antigen stimulation. The rearrangement links TRBV2 to TRBJ2-1; maybe TRBD2 (5 bases). The TCR sequence derives from a human donor in good health (CMV status not recorded). Some clones in this sample may be carry-over from other donors' samples. The CDR3 region has the DNA TGTGCCAGCAGTGAACTAGCCTTACTTTACAATGAGCAGTTCTTC. This encodes CASSELALLYNEQFF.